This record looks at one T cell receptor (beta chain) sequence and its context. No antigen is known for it. This sample is drawn from a study of T cell responses to AZD1222 COVID-19 vaccine. Study-level points and caveats: With dominance at 160-218 and 743-854, vaccine-associated CD4 TCRs spanned spike. Repertoires were sampled only after the peak T cell response. Clonal diversity was possibly underestimated; the donors were predominantly white British and more often female.

Germline V gene sequence: CDR1 SNHLY, CDR2 FYNNEI. The CDR3 has 16 amino acids. The V gene end was trimmed by 4 bases and the J gene end by 0 bases; junction bases not matched to a gene: 7. The repertoire was sequenced with immunoSEQ multiplex PCR; TCRdb's copy has only in-frame clones and lacks some. Seen here are more than 95,000 clones, over 75% observed once, and the top ten hold 20% to 25%. The chain carries TRBV2 and TRBJ1-1, with TRBD1 matching 8 bases. The sample was peripheral blood, taken on day 0 of AZD1222 vaccination. The sequence came from an adult in good health. CDR3: CASSVVRGRMNTEAFF. The CDR3 DNA sequence: TGTGCCAGCAGTGTTGTCAGGGGGCGCATGAACACTGAAGCTTTCTTT.